This TCR beta chain was recovered during a study of shared clonotypes between healthy human individuals. Donors comprised healthy HIV-negative adults lacking recent acute infections or vaccinations. Genomic DNA came from about 95 million PBMCs in unsorted samples. The V segment lost 6 bases and the J segment 6 bases; nucleotides outside the gene matches: 7. CDR1 is SGHTA and CDR2 is FQGNSA in the germline V gene. The CDR3 totals 13 residues. An assay was performed, and its level was deep. Every subset's genomic DNA went evenly onto several immunoSEQ plates. Repertoires were generated with immunoSEQ multiplex PCR, while TCRdb's copy carries only in-frame clones and drops some. The top ten hold around 11% of the sample, which has more than 400,000 clones, approximately 80% seen once.

The chain couples TRBV7-2 to TRBJ2-7, with 8 bases matching TRBD2. The receptor comes from a woman between 35 and 50 years old in good health. Some clones in this sample may be carry-over from other donors' samples. Sequences were obtained from PBMCs. The CDR3, as DNA: TGTGCCAGCAGGGTGGCGGGAGGTCCCGAGCAGTACTTC. This codes for CASRVAGGPEQYF. The whole variable domain, filled in from reference TRBV7-2 and TRBJ2-7, reads GAGVSQSPSNKVTEKGKDVELRCDPISGHTALYWYRQSLGQGLEFLIYFQGNSAPDKSGLPSDRFSAERTGGSVSTLTIQRTQQEDSAVYLCASRVAGGPEQYFGPGTRLTVT.